The next 18 T cell receptor beta chains were all read from a single sample in a study of cytomegalovirus exposure and HLA in healthy donors. The PCR had 60 Vbeta and 13 Jbeta primers. The repertoire was sequenced with immunoSEQ multiplex PCR; TCRdb's copy has only in-frame clones and lacks some. This repertoire shows 95,000 to 150,000 clones, 15% to 19% found once; its top ten account for under 2.5%. Material: PBMCs. The receptors stem from a woman under 30 in good health and CMV-seronegative.

J is TRBJ1-1 and V is TRBV7-9; perhaps TRBD1 as D (6 bases). Germline V CDR1 and CDR2: SEHNR, FQNEAQ (reference sequence). The CDR3 sequence is 19 residues long. V lost 2 bases and J lost 2, with 24 bases in between. CDR3 amino acids: CASSLSLTGRSTRNTEAFF. DNA for the CDR3: TGTGCCAGCAGCTTATCCCTGACAGGCCGTAGTACTCGTAACACTGAAGCTTTCTTT.

This chain's CDR3 is CSVTGNEQYF. The CDR3 DNA sequence: TGCAGCGTCACAGGGAACGAGCAGTACTTC. The chain is built from TRBV29-1 and TRBJ2-7; tentative D call: TRBD1 (6 bases). With 6 bases removed from V and 5 bases from J, the gap between germline ends came to 8 bases. The CDR3 runs to 10 residues. CDR1 is SQVTM and CDR2 is ANQGSEA in the germline V gene.

This clone came up a few times. The J gene is TRBJ2-1, the V gene TRBV19, with D tentatively TRBD2 (6 bases). Trimming left V 4 bases short and J 2 bases short, with 15 bases between. The CDR3 loop spans 16 amino acids. Looked up from germline, CDR1 is LNHDA and CDR2 is SQIVND (reference sequence). The CDR3: CASSTHLGSAYNEQFF. The CDR3 DNA follows: TGTGCCAGTAGTACCCACCTCGGGAGCGCCTACAATGAGCAGTTCTTC.

The genes are TRBV5-6 and TRBJ2-7; 15 bases fit TRBD2. With 4 bases clipped from V and 9 bases from J, the junction kept 11 bases outside the gene matches. This CDR3 contains 16 residues. From germline, CDR1 is SGHDT and CDR2 YYEEEE. The CDR3 region is CASSPGTSGGPLRQYF. The CDR3 nucleotides read TGTGCCAGCAGCCCGGGGACTAGCGGGGGGCCCCTCCGGCAGTACTTC.

The chain carries TRBV28 and TRBJ2-7, with TRBD2 matching 9 bases. Germline CDR1 is MDHEN and CDR2 is SYDVKM. Germline trimming cut 3 bases from V and 4 bases from J; bases unmatched to any gene: 4. The CDR3 totals 14 residues. CDR3 sequence: CASSLASGAYEQYF. The CDR3 nucleotides read TGTGCCAGCAGTTTGGCTAGCGGGGCTTACGAGCAGTACTTC.

J is TRBJ1-1 and V is TRBV5-1; D gene unclear. There are 11 residues in the CDR3. With 4 bases removed from V and 7 bases from J, the gap between germline ends came to 8 bases. CDR1 SGHRS and CDR2 YFSETQ come from the germline V gene. CDR3: CASSGGDEAFF. The CDR3 nucleotides are TGCGCCAGCAGCGGCGGAGATGAAGCTTTCTTT. Drawing the rest from reference TRBV5-1 and TRBJ1-1, the complete variable domain is KAGVTQTPRYLIKTRGQQVTLSCSPISGHRSVSWYQQTPGQGLQFLFEYFSETQRNKGNFPGRFSGRQFSNSRSEMNVSTLELGDSALYLCASSGGDEAFFGQGTRLTVV.

This clone was detected a few times. This chain joins TRBV6-4 and TRBJ1-2, with unresolved D. The V gene lost 3 bases and the J gene lost 4 bases, with 12 bases spanning the gap. The CDR3 runs 14 residues. CDR1 MRHNA and CDR2 SNTAGT come from the germline V gene. The CDR3 region has the DNA TGTGCCAGCAGTGATACAGCCGAGGGCTATGGCTACACCTTC. Translated, it gives CASSDTAEGYGYTF.

The table lists this clone with a few counts. The chain links TRBV2 to TRBJ2-1; TRBD1 matches at 9 bases. J lost 9 bases, V lost 1 base, and 7 bases had no gene match. The CDR3 runs 15 residues. Per the germline V gene, CDR1 is SNHLY and CDR2 is FYNNEI. CDR3 DNA sequence: TGTGCCAGCAGTGAAGAGGACAGGGGAAGGAGTGAGCAGTTCTTC. Protein sequence: CASSEEDRGRSEQFF.

V is TRBV27 and J is TRBJ2-2; weak D call: TRBD2 (6 bases). CDR1 is MNHEY, CDR2 SMNVEV, per germline (reference sequence). V dropped 7 bases and J dropped 3 bases, with 21 bases sitting between them. The CDR3 has 17 residues. CDR3 amino acids: CASTHYRGRSDTGELFF. The CDR3 DNA sequence: TGTGCCAGCACTCATTACCGGGGGAGGTCGGACACCGGGGAGCTGTTTTTT.

DNA for the CDR3: TGTGCCAGTAGTCCCCGAACAGGGAGACATACGCAGTATTTT. Amino acids: CASSPRTGRHTQYF. J is TRBJ2-3 and V is TRBV19; perhaps TRBD1 as D (6 bases). This CDR3 has 14 residues. Germline V lookup: CDR1 LNHDA, CDR2 SQIVND (reference sequence). Trimming cost V 5 bases and J 7 bases, with 16 bases left between them.

V gene TRBV2 combines with J gene TRBJ2-7, with 9 positions matching TRBD2. This CDR3 spans 16 amino acids. V lost 4 bases to trimming and J lost 4 bases; unmatched junction nucleotides: 11. Germline V gene sequence: CDR1 SNHLY, CDR2 FYNNEI. DNA for the CDR3: TGTGCCAGCAGTGCTAACGGGGCGGGAGGGCCATACGAGCAGTACTTC. As protein: CASSANGAGGPYEQYF.

This clone was picked up a small number of times. The rearrangement joins TRBV6-5 to TRBJ2-7; tentative D call: TRBD2 (5 bases). This CDR3 contains 12 residues. The ends were cut back, 2 bases at V and 5 bases at J, with 7 bases in the middle. Germline loops: CDR1 MNHEY, CDR2 SVGAGI. CDR3 nucleotide sequence: TGTGCCAGCAGTTACCCCGGGGACGAGCAGTACTTC. Protein sequence: CASSYPGDEQYF.

This clone was detected a few times. V is TRBV4-2 and J is TRBJ2-3; the match to TRBD2 covers 8 bases. The V and J ends lost 0 bases and 1 base, in that order; junction bases with no gene match: 3. The germline CDR1 and CDR2 sequences are LGHNA and YNFKEQ. The CDR3 is made up of 16 amino acids. The CDR3 bases are TGTGCCAGCAGCCAAGATCGGCGGGGGGGCACAGATACGCAGTATTTT. It specifies CASSQDRRGGTDTQYF.

This chain links TRBV9 with TRBJ2-2, with 8 bases matching TRBD1. With V trimmed by 3 bases and J by 1 base, 5 bases remained unmatched. The CDR3 extends over 16 amino acids. Looked up from germline, CDR1 is SGDLS and CDR2 is YYNGEE. DNA of the CDR3: TGTGCCAGCAGCGCGACAGGGGTAGGGAACACCGGGGAGCTGTTTTTT. Translating gives CASSATGVGNTGELFF.

This clone turned up a few times. This chain connects TRBV7-9 to TRBJ1-1; D is ambiguous. Trimming took off 5 bases at V and 1 base at J, with 5 bases between the two ends. Germline values: CDR1 SEHNR, CDR2 FQNEAQ (reference sequence). The CDR3 is made up of 12 amino acids. Here the CDR3 reads CASSGGNTEAFF. The CDR3 DNA is TGTGCCAGCAGCGGCGGGAACACTGAAGCTTTCTTT. Filled out from reference TRBV7-9 and TRBJ1-1, the complete variable domain reads DTGVSQNPRHKITKRGQNVTFRCDPISEHNRLYWYRQTLGQGPEFLTYFQNEAQLEKSRLLSDRFSAERPKGSFSTLEIQRTEQGDSAMYLCASSGGNTEAFFGQGTRLTVV.

The gene calls are TRBV2 and TRBJ2-3; 7 bases fit TRBD2. J was trimmed by 0 bases and V by 6 bases; bases with no gene match: 6. The V gene's germline CDR1 is SNHLY and CDR2 FYNNEI. This CDR3 has 15 residues. CDR3 residues: CASRWSGASTDTQYF. The CDR3 DNA reads as TGTGCCAGCAGGTGGAGCGGGGCTAGCACAGATACGCAGTATTTT.

This sequence joins TRBV10-3 and TRBJ1-5; no reliable D call. V was clipped by 0 bases and J by 1 base, with 13 bases between them. Germline CDR1 and CDR2: ENHRY and SYGVKD. The CDR3 is 17 residues long. The CDR3 protein is CAISESAGGKSNQPQHF. Written as DNA, the CDR3 is TGTGCCATCAGTGAGTCTGCGGGAGGGAAGAGCAATCAGCCCCAGCATTTT.

The V and J genes are TRBV27 and TRBJ2-5, with TRBD2 matching over 16 bases. The CDR3 loop spans 15 amino acids. In germline, CDR1 is MNHEY, CDR2 SMNVEV (reference sequence). V gave up 5 bases and J gave up 7 bases; unmatched junction bases: 4. The CDR3 here is CASSLGTSGRGTQYF. The CDR3 DNA sequence: TGTGCCAGCAGTCTCGGGACTAGCGGGAGGGGGACCCAGTACTTC.